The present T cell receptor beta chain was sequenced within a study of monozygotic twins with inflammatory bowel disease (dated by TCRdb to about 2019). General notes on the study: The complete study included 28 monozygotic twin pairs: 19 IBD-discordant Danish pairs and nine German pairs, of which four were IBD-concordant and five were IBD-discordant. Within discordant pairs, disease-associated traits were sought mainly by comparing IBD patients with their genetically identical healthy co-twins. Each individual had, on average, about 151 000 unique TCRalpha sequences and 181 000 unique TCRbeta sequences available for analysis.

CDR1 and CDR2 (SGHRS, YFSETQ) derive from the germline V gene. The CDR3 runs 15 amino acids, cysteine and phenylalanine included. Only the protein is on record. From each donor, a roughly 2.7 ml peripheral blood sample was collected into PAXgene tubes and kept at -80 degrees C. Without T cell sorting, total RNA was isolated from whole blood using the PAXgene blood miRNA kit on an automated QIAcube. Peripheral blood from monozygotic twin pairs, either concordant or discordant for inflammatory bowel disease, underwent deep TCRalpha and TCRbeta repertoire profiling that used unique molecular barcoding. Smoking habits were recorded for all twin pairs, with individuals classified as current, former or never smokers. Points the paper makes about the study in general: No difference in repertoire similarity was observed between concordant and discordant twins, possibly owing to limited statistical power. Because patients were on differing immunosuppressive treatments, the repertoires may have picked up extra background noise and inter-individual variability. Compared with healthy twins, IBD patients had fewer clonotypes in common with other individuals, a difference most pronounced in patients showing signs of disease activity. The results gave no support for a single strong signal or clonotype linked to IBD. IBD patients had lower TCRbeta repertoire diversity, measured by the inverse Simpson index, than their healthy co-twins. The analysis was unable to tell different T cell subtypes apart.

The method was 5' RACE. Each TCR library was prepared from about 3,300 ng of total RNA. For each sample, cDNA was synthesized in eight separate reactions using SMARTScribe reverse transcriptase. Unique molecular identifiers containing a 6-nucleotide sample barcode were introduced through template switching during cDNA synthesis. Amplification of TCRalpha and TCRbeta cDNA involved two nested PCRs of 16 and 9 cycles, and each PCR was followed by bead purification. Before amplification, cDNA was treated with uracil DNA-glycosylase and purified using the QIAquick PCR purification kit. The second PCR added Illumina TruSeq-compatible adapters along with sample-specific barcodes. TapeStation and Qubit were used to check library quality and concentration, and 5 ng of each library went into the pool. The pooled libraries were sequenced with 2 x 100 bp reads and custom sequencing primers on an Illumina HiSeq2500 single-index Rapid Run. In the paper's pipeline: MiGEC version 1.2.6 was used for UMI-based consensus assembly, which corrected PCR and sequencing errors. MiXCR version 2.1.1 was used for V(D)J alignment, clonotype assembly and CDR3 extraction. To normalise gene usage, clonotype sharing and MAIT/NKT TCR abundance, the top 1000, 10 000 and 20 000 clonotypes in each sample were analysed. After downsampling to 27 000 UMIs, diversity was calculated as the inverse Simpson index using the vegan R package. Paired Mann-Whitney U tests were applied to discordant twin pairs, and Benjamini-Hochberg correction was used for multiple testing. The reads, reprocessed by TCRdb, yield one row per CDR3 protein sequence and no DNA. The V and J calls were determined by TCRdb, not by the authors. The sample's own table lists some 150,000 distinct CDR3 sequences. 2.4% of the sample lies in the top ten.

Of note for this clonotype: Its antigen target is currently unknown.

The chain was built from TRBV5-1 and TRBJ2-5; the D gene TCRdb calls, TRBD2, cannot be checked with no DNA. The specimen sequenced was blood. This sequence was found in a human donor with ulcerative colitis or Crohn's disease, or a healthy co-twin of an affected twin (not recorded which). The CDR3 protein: CASSAGLGKGQTQYF.